This T cell receptor (beta chain) was sequenced in a study of cytomegalovirus exposure and HLA in healthy donors. Study-wide results and limits: Immune exposure was documented only through CMV serostatus. Researchers counted around 160 TCR beta chains as cytomegalovirus-associated. Most subjects' HLA-A and HLA-B alleles were reportedly predicted from TCR beta sequences.

The study ran its PCR with 60 Vbeta and 13 Jbeta primers. Repertoires were generated with immunoSEQ multiplex PCR, while TCRdb's copy carries only in-frame clones and drops some. The table includes under 200,000 clones, around 75% detected once. A word on this clone: Its cognate antigen is unknown.

This CDR3 contains 12 residues. J gave up 8 bases and V 6 bases, and 5 bases lay outside the gene matches. Germline CDR1 is ENHRY and CDR2 is SYGVKD. Sequenced: PBMCs. The J gene is TRBJ1-2, the V gene TRBV10-3; 8 nucleotides agree with TRBD1. This TCR came from a man between 40 and 49 years old in good health and CMV-seropositive. The CDR3 loop reads CAIRDRVEGYTF. Written as DNA, the CDR3 is TGTGCCATCAGGGACAGGGTAGAGGGCTACACCTTC.